This T cell receptor beta chain appears in the sequencing data of a study of tumor and adjacent non-tumor tissue in lung cancer. Background on the study: Each sample yielded approximately 4.2 million productive TCRbeta reads on average.

This sample's RNA came from whole unsorted tissue. Distant lung tissue was collected more than 3 cm away from the tumor edge. Donors were chemotherapy-naive, newly diagnosed lung cancer surgical patients in China, August–late 2014. Germline CDR1 MNHNY, CDR2 SVGAGI (reference sequence). This CDR3 comprises 16 residues. V was shortened by 11 bases and J by 10 bases, with 29 bases between the two germline ends. A modified ARM-PCR protocol with three rounds of nested PCR amplified TCRbeta. TCRdb re-derived calls from the multiplex PCR reads in MiXCR, one entry per CDR3 protein. The table lists about 67,000 distinct CDR3 sequences, approximately 73% of them singletons.

This receptor was identified in a man between 60 and 75 years old with non-small cell lung cancer. V usage is TRBV6-6 and J usage is TRBJ1-4; D might be TRBD1 (6 bases). Sequenced sample: distant non-tumor lung tissue. This chain's CDR3 is CACFGRGGAGRGKLFF. In DNA form, the CDR3 reads TGTGCCTGCTTCGGGCGAGGGGGTGCGGGGCGAGGAAAACTGTTTTTT.